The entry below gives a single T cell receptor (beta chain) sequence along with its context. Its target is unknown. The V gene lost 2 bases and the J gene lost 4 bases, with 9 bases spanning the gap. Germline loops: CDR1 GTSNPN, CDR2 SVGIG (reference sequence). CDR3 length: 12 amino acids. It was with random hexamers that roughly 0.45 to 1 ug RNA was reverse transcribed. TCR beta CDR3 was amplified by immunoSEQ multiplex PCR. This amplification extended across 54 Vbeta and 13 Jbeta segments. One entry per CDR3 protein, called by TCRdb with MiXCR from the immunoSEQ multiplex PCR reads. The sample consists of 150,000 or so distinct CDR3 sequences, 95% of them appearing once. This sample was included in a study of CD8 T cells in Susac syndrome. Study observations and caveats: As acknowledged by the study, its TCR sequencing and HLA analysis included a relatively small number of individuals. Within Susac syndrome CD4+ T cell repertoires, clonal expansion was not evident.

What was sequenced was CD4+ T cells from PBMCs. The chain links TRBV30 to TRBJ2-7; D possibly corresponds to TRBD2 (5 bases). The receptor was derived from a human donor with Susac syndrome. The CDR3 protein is CAWSSGKYEQYF. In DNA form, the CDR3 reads TGTGCCTGGAGTTCGGGGAAATACGAGCAGTACTTC.